The clone carrying this TCR beta chain was recorded many times. Its antigen is currently unknown. Preparation of the TCRbeta library used unique molecular identifiers. From the PCR reads, TCRdb called clonotypes with MiXCR, one entry per CDR3 protein. The sample has about 830,000 distinct CDR3 sequences, about 15% seen once. The sample comes from a study of T-cell reconstitution after alpha-beta-depleted transplantation in children. Study-wide results and caveats: T-cell counts and diversity were attributed mostly to newly produced T cells one year after transplant.

V gave up 2 bases and J gave up 8 bases, with 12 bases separating them. This CDR3 spans 14 amino acids. The source is a male patient younger than 18 who had a stem cell transplant for acute lymphoblastic leukemia, so the T cells may come from the graft donor. The gene calls are TRBV12-3 or TRBV12-4 and TRBJ1-4; D gene ambiguous. The sample in question was PBMCs, mostly from graft donor cells, obtained 360 days after TCRalphabeta/CD19-depleted stem cell transplant. This chain's CDR3 is CASSLTAGEEKLFF. For the CDR3, the DNA is TGTGCCAGCAGTTTAACGGCGGGAGAGGAAAAACTGTTTTTT.